This is a list of T cell receptor beta chains from one sample in a study of CD8 T cells in Susac syndrome. MiXCR was run by TCRdb on the immunoSEQ multiplex PCR reads, yielding one entry per CDR3 protein. The sample consists of about 100,000 distinct CDR3 sequences, 80% to 95% of them appearing once. Sequenced material: CD8+ T cells from PBMCs. Source of these receptors: a human donor in good health. CDR3s include the opening cysteine and the closing phenylalanine or tryptophan. A D gene is named only where the DNA matches it firmly. Clone size appears in some rows only: once, few, many, or a class for an expanded clone.

j_gene: TRBJ2-7; d_gene: TRBD1; abundance: -; v_gene: TRBV7-3; CDR3aa: CASLYRGHNEQYF; CDR3nt: TGTGCCAGCCTATACAGGGGGCATAACGAGCAGTACTTC
j_gene: TRBJ1-4; d_gene: TRBD1; abundance: -; v_gene: TRBV7-3; CDR3aa: CASSLRRTGRVEKLFF; CDR3nt: TGTGCCAGCAGCCTCCGAAGGACAGGCCGAGTGGAAAAACTGTTTTTT
j_gene: TRBJ2-2; d_gene: -; abundance: -; v_gene: TRBV7-3; CDR3aa: CASRANTGELFF; CDR3nt: TGTGCCAGTCGGGCGAACACCGGGGAGCTGTTTTTT
j_gene: TRBJ2-1; d_gene: -; abundance: -; v_gene: TRBV3-1; CDR3aa: CASSREYNEQFF; CDR3nt: TGTGCCAGCTCTCGGGAATACAATGAGCAGTTCTTC
j_gene: TRBJ1-3; d_gene: -; abundance: -; v_gene: TRBV3-1; CDR3aa: CASSQKGLSSGNTIYF; CDR3nt: TGTGCCAGCAGCCAAAAAGGACTGAGCTCTGGAAACACCATATATTTT
j_gene: TRBJ2-2; d_gene: -; abundance: -; v_gene: TRBV27; CDR3aa: CASSELPEAGELFF; CDR3nt: TGTGCCAGCAGTGAGCTCCCGGAGGCCGGGGAGCTGTTTTTT
j_gene: TRBJ1-1; d_gene: -; abundance: -; v_gene: TRBV15; CDR3aa: CATSVARTYLGTEAFF; CDR3nt: TGTGCCACCAGCGTCGCCAGGACCTACTTGGGAACTGAAGCTTTCTTT
j_gene: TRBJ2-3; d_gene: -; abundance: -; v_gene: TRBV5-6; CDR3aa: CASSFGAADTQYF; CDR3nt: TGTGCCAGCAGCTTCGGAGCGGCAGATACGCAGTATTTT
j_gene: TRBJ2-3; d_gene: -; abundance: -; v_gene: TRBV9; CDR3aa: CASSAHGAPTDTQYF; CDR3nt: TGTGCCAGCAGCGCACACGGGGCGCCCACAGATACGCAGTATTTT
j_gene: TRBJ2-5; d_gene: -; abundance: -; v_gene: TRBV7-3; CDR3aa: CASSLGGKETQYF; CDR3nt: TGTGCCAGCAGCTTAGGGGGGAAAGAGACCCAGTACTTC
j_gene: TRBJ1-1; d_gene: -; abundance: once; v_gene: TRBV2; CDR3aa: CASTGDNTEAFF; CDR3nt: TGTGCCAGCACAGGGGACAACACTGAAGCTTTCTTT
j_gene: TRBJ1-2; d_gene: TRBD1; abundance: -; v_gene: TRBV2; CDR3aa: CASSEGQLTYGYTF; CDR3nt: TGTGCCAGCAGTGAGGGACAGCTAACCTATGGCTACACCTTC
j_gene: TRBJ1-1; d_gene: -; abundance: -; v_gene: TRBV19; CDR3aa: CASSIDWENTEAFF; CDR3nt: TGTGCCAGTAGTATAGATTGGGAGAACACTGAAGCTTTCTTT
j_gene: TRBJ1-5; d_gene: -; abundance: -; v_gene: TRBV12-3/TRBV12-4; CDR3aa: CASSLEVADYYSNQPQHF; CDR3nt: TGTGCCAGCAGTTTAGAGGTGGCAGACTACTATAGCAATCAGCCCCAGCATTTT
j_gene: TRBJ2-1; d_gene: -; abundance: -; v_gene: TRBV5-1; CDR3aa: CASSLKAAPSNEQFF; CDR3nt: TGCGCCAGCAGCTTGAAGGCAGCCCCGTCGAATGAGCAGTTCTTC
j_gene: TRBJ1-3; d_gene: -; abundance: -; v_gene: TRBV3-1; CDR3aa: CASNKGRFTGQPIYF; CDR3nt: TGTGCCAGCAACAAAGGCAGGTTCACCGGGCAACCCATATATTTT
j_gene: TRBJ1-1; d_gene: TRBD1; abundance: once; v_gene: TRBV2; CDR3aa: CASSEGTGRTEAFF; CDR3nt: TGTGCCAGCAGTGAGGGGACAGGGCGGACTGAAGCTTTCTTT
j_gene: TRBJ2-5; d_gene: -; abundance: -; v_gene: TRBV3-1; CDR3aa: CASSPSVYQETQYF; CDR3nt: TGTGCCAGCAGCCCTAGCGTATACCAAGAGACCCAGTACTTC
j_gene: TRBJ1-2; d_gene: -; abundance: -; v_gene: TRBV2; CDR3aa: CASSETGATF; CDR3nt: TGTGCCAGCAGTGAGACGGGAGCCACCTTC
j_gene: TRBJ1-5; d_gene: TRBD1; abundance: once; v_gene: TRBV2; CDR3aa: CASSDRTGGNQPQHF; CDR3nt: TGTGCCAGCAGTGATCGGACAGGGGGCAATCAGCCCCAGCATTTT
j_gene: TRBJ1-4; d_gene: TRBD1; abundance: -; v_gene: TRBV7-6; CDR3aa: CASSSVDPTGEANEKLFF; CDR3nt: TGTGCCAGCAGCTCCGTCGATCCAACAGGGGAGGCTAATGAAAAACTGTTTTTT
j_gene: TRBJ2-5; d_gene: -; abundance: -; v_gene: TRBV7-9; CDR3aa: CASSPPIGATQYF; CDR3nt: TGTGCCAGCAGCCCCCCTATAGGGGCGACCCAGTACTTC
j_gene: TRBJ2-3; d_gene: -; abundance: -; v_gene: TRBV5-4; CDR3aa: CASSSLDQVDTQYF; CDR3nt: TGTGCCAGCAGCTCCCTAGACCAGGTTGATACGCAGTATTTT
j_gene: TRBJ2-7; d_gene: -; abundance: -; v_gene: TRBV6-2/TRBV6-3; CDR3aa: CASSYTPREQYF; CDR3nt: TGTGCCAGCAGTTACACCCCCCGGGAGCAGTACTTC
j_gene: TRBJ1-1; d_gene: -; abundance: -; v_gene: TRBV4-1; CDR3aa: CASSQRTLNTEAFF; CDR3nt: TGCGCCAGCAGCCAAAGGACGTTGAACACTGAAGCTTTCTTT
j_gene: TRBJ1-1; d_gene: -; abundance: -; v_gene: TRBV12-3/TRBV12-4; CDR3aa: CASSSSRRMNTEAFF; CDR3nt: TGTGCCAGCAGTAGTTCCCGGCGCATGAACACTGAAGCTTTCTTT
j_gene: TRBJ1-2; d_gene: TRBD1; abundance: -; v_gene: TRBV20-1; CDR3aa: CSAPAPQGYYGYTF; CDR3nt: TGCAGTGCTCCCGCTCCACAGGGGTACTATGGCTACACCTTC
j_gene: TRBJ1-1; d_gene: -; abundance: -; v_gene: TRBV10-3; CDR3aa: CAIRESANTEAFF; CDR3nt: TGTGCCATCAGGGAGTCAGCGAACACTGAAGCTTTCTTT
j_gene: TRBJ1-2; d_gene: -; abundance: -; v_gene: TRBV13; CDR3aa: CASSLGRGGGYTF; CDR3nt: TGTGCCAGCAGCTTAGGCAGGGGAGGCGGCTACACCTTC
j_gene: TRBJ1-1; d_gene: -; abundance: -; v_gene: TRBV12-3/TRBV12-4; CDR3aa: CASSLSSAEAFF; CDR3nt: TGTGCCAGCAGTTTATCGAGCGCGGAAGCTTTCTTT
j_gene: TRBJ2-7; d_gene: -; abundance: -; v_gene: TRBV6-5; CDR3aa: CASRSGGNSYEQYF; CDR3nt: TGTGCCAGCAGATCAGGGGGGAACTCCTACGAGCAGTACTTC
j_gene: TRBJ1-2; d_gene: TRBD1; abundance: -; v_gene: TRBV2; CDR3aa: CASSEPSDRDGSSTNYGYTF; CDR3nt: TGTGCCAGCAGTGAACCCTCGGACAGGGATGGTAGCTCGACTAACTATGGCTACACCTTC
j_gene: TRBJ2-2; d_gene: TRBD1; abundance: -; v_gene: TRBV4-2; CDR3aa: CASSPGQGDTGELFF; CDR3nt: TGTGCCAGCAGCCCGGGACAGGGGGACACCGGGGAGCTGTTTTTT
j_gene: TRBJ1-1; d_gene: -; abundance: -; v_gene: TRBV15; CDR3aa: CATSRTLETEAFF; CDR3nt: TGTGCCACCAGCAGAACCTTGGAGACTGAAGCTTTCTTT
j_gene: TRBJ2-3; d_gene: -; abundance: -; v_gene: TRBV15; CDR3aa: CATSRGGRGTDTQYF; CDR3nt: TGTGCCACCAGCAGAGGCGGACGGGGCACAGATACGCAGTATTTT